The 9 T cell receptor beta chains given below trace back to one sample, sequenced in a study of cytomegalovirus exposure and HLA in healthy donors. The PCR made use of 60 Vbeta and 13 Jbeta primers. Produced via immunoSEQ multiplex PCR; TCRdb's table is partial and in-frame only. The sample lists approximately 190,000 clones, approximately 85% occurring once. Sequencing was done on a sample of PBMCs. The receptor set was obtained from a woman aged 45-65 years in good health and CMV-seropositive.

The chain recombines TRBV7-2 with TRBJ1-1; TRBD1 might be the D (5 bases). Germline CDR1 SGHTA, CDR2 FQGNSA. The CDR3 runs to 15 residues. V lost 5 bases and J 5 bases, leaving 18 bases between the germline ends. The CDR3 loop is CASSPSGGGWTEAFF. The CDR3 coding sequence is TGTGCCAGCAGCCCTAGTGGGGGGGGGTGGACTGAAGCTTTCTTT.

The chain employs TRBV7-3 and TRBJ1-1, with a weak D call TRBD1 (6 bases). With 3 bases removed from V and 4 bases from J, the gap between germline ends came to 15 bases. The CDR3 has 15 residues. Germline lookup yields CDR1 SGHTA and CDR2 FQGTGA. This CDR3 is CASSFFGGGSTEAFF. The CDR3 nucleotides read TGTGCCAGCAGCTTTTTCGGGGGCGGGAGCACTGAAGCTTTCTTT.

This clone was seen a few times. J is TRBJ1-5 and V is TRBV21-1; the table calls TRBD1, which could not be checked here. TRBV21-1 is flagged as a pseudogene. There are 18 residues in the CDR3. This CDR3 reads CASSLKGGQGASNQPQHF. The DNA for the CDR3 is TGTGCCAGCAGCCTAAAGGGAGGACAGGGGGCTAGCAATCAGCCCCAGCATTTT.

The chain links TRBV11-2 to TRBJ1-6, with 9 bases fitting TRBD1. CDR1 SGHAT and CDR2 FQNNGV come from the germline V gene. CDR3 length equals 15 residues. The junction had 2 bases not matched to a gene; V was cut back by 5 bases and J by 3 bases. The CDR3 spells CASSGTGNYNSPLHF. In nucleotides, the CDR3 is TGTGCCAGCAGCGGGACAGGGAACTATAATTCACCCCTCCACTTT.

This chain uses TRBV29-1 with TRBJ2-5; D is perhaps TRBD2 (6 bases). CDR3 size: 11 residues. Trimming pared 6 bases from V and 5 bases from J, leaving 10 bases between. The germline V gene encodes CDR1 SQVTM and CDR2 ANQGSEA. Here the CDR3 reads CSVERVETQYF. The CDR3 DNA reads as TGCAGCGTGGAGCGGGTGGAGACCCAGTACTTC.

The chain employs TRBV5-4 and TRBJ2-1; TRBD1 is a possible D gene (6 bases). Germline V gene lookup returns CDR1 SGHNT and CDR2 YYREEE (reference sequence). Trimming cost V 2 bases and J 6 bases, with 9 bases left between them. The CDR3 runs to 13 residues. CDR3 in DNA: TGTGCCAGCAGCTTAGAAGGGGGCAATGAGCAGTTCTTC. Translation gives CASSLEGGNEQFF.

As for this clone: Other DNA sequences in this sample translate to the same CDR3. This rearrangement joins TRBV7-9 to TRBJ2-5; D call uncertain. CDR3 length: 11 residues. Germline V gene lookup returns CDR1 SEHNR and CDR2 FQNEAQ (reference sequence). V lost 4 bases to trimming and J lost 2 bases, with 2 bases between them. The CDR3 region is CASSSQETQYF. CDR3 sequence (DNA): TGTGCCAGCAGCTCACAAGAGACCCAGTACTTC.

This clone was seen just once. The chain joins TRBV27 to TRBJ1-6, with 7 bases that match TRBD1. V lost 5 bases to trimming and J lost 5 bases; unmatched junction nucleotides: 6. Looked up from germline, CDR1 is MNHEY and CDR2 is SMNVEV (reference sequence). The CDR3 extends over 15 amino acids. The DNA for the CDR3 is TGTGCCAGCAGTCGCTGGGACAGAAATAATTCACCCCTCCACTTT. As protein: CASSRWDRNNSPLHF.

The chain carries TRBV6-1 and TRBJ2-7, with 12 bases matching TRBD1. The trim removed 6 bases at V and 6 bases at J, leaving 3 bases unmatched. CDR3 size: 13 residues. The germline CDR1 and CDR2 sequences are MNHNS and SASEGT. This CDR3 is CASSGTGGPEQYF. The DNA of the CDR3 is TGTGCCAGCAGCGGGACAGGGGGCCCCGAGCAGTACTTC.